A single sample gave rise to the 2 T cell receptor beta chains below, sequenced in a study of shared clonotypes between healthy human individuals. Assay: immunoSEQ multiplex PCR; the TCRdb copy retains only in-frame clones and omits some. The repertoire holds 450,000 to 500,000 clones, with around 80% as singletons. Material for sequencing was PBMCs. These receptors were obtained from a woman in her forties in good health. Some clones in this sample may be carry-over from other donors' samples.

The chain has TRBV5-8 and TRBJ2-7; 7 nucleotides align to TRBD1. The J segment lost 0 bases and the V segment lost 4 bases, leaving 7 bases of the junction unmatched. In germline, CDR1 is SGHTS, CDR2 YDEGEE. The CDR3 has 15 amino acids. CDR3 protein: CASSVGGDSSYEQYF. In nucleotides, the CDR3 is TGTGCCAGCAGCGTTGGTGGGGACAGCTCCTACGAGCAGTACTTC.

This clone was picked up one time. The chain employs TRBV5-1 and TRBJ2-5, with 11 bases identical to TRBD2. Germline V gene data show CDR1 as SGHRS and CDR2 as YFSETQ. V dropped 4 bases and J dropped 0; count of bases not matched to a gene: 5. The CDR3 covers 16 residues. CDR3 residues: CASSPGTSGNQETQYF. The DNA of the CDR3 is TGCGCCAGCAGCCCCGGGACTAGCGGAAACCAAGAGACCCAGTACTTC.